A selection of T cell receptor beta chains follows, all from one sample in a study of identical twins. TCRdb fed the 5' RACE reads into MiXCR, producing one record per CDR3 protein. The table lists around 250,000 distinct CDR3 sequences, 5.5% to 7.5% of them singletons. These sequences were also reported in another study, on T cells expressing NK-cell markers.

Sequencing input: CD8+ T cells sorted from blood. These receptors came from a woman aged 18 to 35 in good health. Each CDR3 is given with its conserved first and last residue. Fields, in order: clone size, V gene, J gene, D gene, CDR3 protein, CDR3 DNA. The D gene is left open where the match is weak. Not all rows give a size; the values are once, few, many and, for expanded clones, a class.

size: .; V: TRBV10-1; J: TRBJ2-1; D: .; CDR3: CASSETGIYNEQFF; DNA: TGCGCCAGCAGTGAGACAGGGATCTACAATGAGCAGTTCTTC
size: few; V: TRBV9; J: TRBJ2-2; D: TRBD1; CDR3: CASRPPTGDSNTGELFF; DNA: TGTGCCAGCAGACCACCGACAGGGGACTCGAACACCGGGGAGCTGTTTTTT
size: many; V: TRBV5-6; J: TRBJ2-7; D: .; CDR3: CASSLKISYEQYF; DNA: TGTGCCAGCAGCTTGAAGATCTCCTACGAGCAGTACTTC
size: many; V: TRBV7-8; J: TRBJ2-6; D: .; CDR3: CASSLWFGANVLTF; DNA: TGTGCCAGCAGCTTGTGGTTTGGGGCCAACGTCCTGACTTTC
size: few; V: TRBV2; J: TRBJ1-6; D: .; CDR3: CARRGGGNSPLHF; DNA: TGTGCCAGGAGGGGAGGCGGAAATTCACCCCTCCACTTT
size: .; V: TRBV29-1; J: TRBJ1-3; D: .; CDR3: CSVAEPGNTIYF; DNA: TGCAGCGTTGCTGAGCCTGGAAACACCATATATTTT
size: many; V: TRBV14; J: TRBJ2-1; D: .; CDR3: CASSQQNEQFF; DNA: TGTGCCAGCAGCCAACAGAATGAGCAGTTCTTC
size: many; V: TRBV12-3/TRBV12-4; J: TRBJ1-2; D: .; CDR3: CASSQSGGGYTF; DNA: TGTGCCAGCTCCCAGAGTGGGGGGGGCTACACCTTC
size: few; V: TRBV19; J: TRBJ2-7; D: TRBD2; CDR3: CASSTLGLQYEQYF; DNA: TGTGCCAGTAGTACACTGGGACTACAATACGAGCAGTACTTC
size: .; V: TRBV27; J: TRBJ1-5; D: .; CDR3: CASSFTALHQPQHF; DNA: TGTGCCAGCAGTTTTACAGCCCTCCATCAGCCCCAGCATTTT
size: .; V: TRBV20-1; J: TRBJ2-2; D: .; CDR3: CSADSRDKNTGELFF; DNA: TGCAGTGCTGACAGCCGAGACAAGAACACCGGGGAGCTGTTTTTT
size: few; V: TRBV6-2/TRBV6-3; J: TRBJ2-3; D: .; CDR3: CASSYVQGGTDTQYF; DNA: TGTGCCAGCAGTTACGTCCAGGGGGGGACAGATACGCAGTATTTT
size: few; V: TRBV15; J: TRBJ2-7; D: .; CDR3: CATSSAEGSNEQYF; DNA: TGTGCCACCAGCAGCGCTGAGGGTTCGAACGAGCAGTACTTC
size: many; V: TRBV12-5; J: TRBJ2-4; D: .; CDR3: CASGHYGAQIAKNIQYF; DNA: TGTGCTAGTGGTCATTACGGGGCGCAGATAGCCAAAAACATTCAGTACTTC
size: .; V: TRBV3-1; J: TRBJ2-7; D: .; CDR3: CASSPPSSGSYEQYF; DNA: TGTGCCAGCAGCCCCCCCTCAAGCGGCAGTTACGAGCAGTACTTC
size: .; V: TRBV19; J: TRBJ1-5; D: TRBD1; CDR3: CASSSTGTGTQPQHF; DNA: TGTGCCAGTAGTAGTACCGGGACAGGGACGCAGCCCCAGCATTTT
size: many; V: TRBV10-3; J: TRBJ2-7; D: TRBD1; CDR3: CACRDRDYEQYF; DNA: TGTGCCTGCCGGGACAGAGATTACGAGCAGTACTTC
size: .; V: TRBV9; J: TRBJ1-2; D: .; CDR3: CASSVEGEIGGYTF; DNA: TGTGCCAGCAGCGTAGAAGGGGAAATCGGAGGCTACACCTTC
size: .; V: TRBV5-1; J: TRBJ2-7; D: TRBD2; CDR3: CASSLASGETYEQYF; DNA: TGCGCCAGCAGCTTGGCTAGCGGGGAGACCTACGAGCAGTACTTC
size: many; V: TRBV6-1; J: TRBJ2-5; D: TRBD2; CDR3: CASSEDGSGRQETQYF; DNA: TGTGCCAGCAGTGAAGATGGTAGCGGGAGACAAGAGACCCAGTACTTC
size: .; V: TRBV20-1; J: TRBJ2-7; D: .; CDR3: CSASGAYEQYF; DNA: TGCAGTGCTAGCGGAGCTTACGAGCAGTACTTC
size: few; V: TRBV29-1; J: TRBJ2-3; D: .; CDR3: CSVDLASSTDTQYF; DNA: TGCAGCGTTGATTTGGCTTCTAGCACAGATACGCAGTATTTT
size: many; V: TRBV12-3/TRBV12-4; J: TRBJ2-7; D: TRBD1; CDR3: CASSEGTAYEQYF; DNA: TGTGCCAGCAGTGAAGGGACAGCGTACGAGCAGTACTTC
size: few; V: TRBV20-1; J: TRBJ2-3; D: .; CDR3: CSAGTFDRLLGNTQYF; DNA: TGCAGTGCCGGAACTTTCGACCGCCTCCTAGGAAATACGCAGTATTTT
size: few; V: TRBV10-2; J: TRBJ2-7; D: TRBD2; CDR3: CASSGGAVGEQYF; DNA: TGCGCCAGCAGCGGGGGGGCCGTAGGGGAGCAGTACTTC
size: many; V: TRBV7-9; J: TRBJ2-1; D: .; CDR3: CASSSHSGGSSYNEQFF; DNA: TGTGCCAGCAGCTCCCATTCGGGTGGGAGTTCCTACAATGAGCAGTTCTTC
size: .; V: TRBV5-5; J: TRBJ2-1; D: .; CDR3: CASSLSWEQFF; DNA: TGTGCCAGCAGCTTGAGCTGGGAGCAGTTCTTC
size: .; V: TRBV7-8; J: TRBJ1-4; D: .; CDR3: CASSFTQSSSGESNEKLFF; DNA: TGTGCCAGCAGCTTTACTCAGTCCAGCTCAGGAGAGTCAAATGAAAAACTGTTTTTT
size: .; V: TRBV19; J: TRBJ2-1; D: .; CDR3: CASSIRVYQQFF; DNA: TGTGCCAGTAGTATTAGGGTCTACCAGCAGTTCTTC
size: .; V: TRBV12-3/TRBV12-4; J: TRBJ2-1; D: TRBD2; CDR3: CASSFPASGTGNEQFF; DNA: TGTGCCAGCAGTTTTCCGGCTAGCGGGACGGGCAATGAGCAGTTCTTC
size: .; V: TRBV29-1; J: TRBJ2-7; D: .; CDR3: CSVEDADAGATSYEQYF; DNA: TGCAGCGTTGAAGATGCCGACGCAGGGGCTACATCCTACGAGCAGTACTTC
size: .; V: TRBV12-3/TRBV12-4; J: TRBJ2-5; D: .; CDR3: CASSLAVTDQETQYF; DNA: TGTGCCAGCAGTTTAGCAGTGACGGACCAAGAGACCCAGTACTTC
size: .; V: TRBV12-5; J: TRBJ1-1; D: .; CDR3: CDSGLVITEAFF; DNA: TGTGATAGTGGTTTGGTAATAACTGAAGCTTTCTTT
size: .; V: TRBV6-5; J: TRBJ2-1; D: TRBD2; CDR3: CASSYSREILNNEQFF; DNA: TGTGCCAGCAGTTACTCGCGGGAGATTCTAAACAATGAGCAGTTCTTC
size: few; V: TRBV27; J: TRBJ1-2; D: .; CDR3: CASRRGGDYGYTF; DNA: TGTGCCAGCAGGCGGGGGGGAGACTATGGCTACACCTTC
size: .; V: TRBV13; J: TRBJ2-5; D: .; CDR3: CASSPRAGAGETQYF; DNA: TGTGCCAGCAGCCCTCGCGCGGGGGCGGGAGAGACCCAGTACTTC
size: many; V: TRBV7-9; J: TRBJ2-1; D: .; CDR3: CASSWIQGNEQFF; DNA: TGTGCCAGCAGCTGGATCCAGGGGAATGAGCAGTTCTTC
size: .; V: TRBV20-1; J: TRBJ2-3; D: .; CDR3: CSARDAYHRDTDTQYF; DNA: TGCAGTGCTAGAGATGCCTATCACAGGGACACAGATACGCAGTATTTT
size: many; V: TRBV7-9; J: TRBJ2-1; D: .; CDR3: CASSLMDEQFF; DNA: TGTGCCAGCAGCTTAATGGATGAGCAGTTCTTC
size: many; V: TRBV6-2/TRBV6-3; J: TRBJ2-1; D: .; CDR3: CASSQGSPSYNEQFF; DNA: TGTGCCAGCAGCCAGGGGTCCCCTTCCTACAATGAGCAGTTCTTC
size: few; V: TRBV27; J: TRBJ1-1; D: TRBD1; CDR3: CASSLWTGAMNTEAFF; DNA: TGTGCCAGCAGTTTATGGACAGGGGCTATGAACACTGAAGCTTTCTTT
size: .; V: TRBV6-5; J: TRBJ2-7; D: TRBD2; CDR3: CATGGQSYEQYF; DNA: TGTGCGACGGGAGGCCAATCCTACGAGCAGTACTTC
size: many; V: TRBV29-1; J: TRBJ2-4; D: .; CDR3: CSVEGGAKNIQYF; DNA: TGCAGCGTTGAAGGTGGTGCCAAAAACATTCAGTACTTC
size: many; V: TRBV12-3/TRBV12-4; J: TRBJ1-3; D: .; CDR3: CASSPSGNTIYF; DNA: TGTGCCAGTAGTCCCTCTGGAAACACCATATATTTT
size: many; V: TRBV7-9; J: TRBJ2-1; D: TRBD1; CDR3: CASRLRGPYNEQFF; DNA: TGTGCCAGCAGATTGAGGGGGCCCTACAATGAGCAGTTCTTC
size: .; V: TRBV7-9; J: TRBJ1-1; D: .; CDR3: CASSPVEDRAFF; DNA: TGTGCCAGCAGCCCCGTTGAAGACAGAGCTTTCTTT